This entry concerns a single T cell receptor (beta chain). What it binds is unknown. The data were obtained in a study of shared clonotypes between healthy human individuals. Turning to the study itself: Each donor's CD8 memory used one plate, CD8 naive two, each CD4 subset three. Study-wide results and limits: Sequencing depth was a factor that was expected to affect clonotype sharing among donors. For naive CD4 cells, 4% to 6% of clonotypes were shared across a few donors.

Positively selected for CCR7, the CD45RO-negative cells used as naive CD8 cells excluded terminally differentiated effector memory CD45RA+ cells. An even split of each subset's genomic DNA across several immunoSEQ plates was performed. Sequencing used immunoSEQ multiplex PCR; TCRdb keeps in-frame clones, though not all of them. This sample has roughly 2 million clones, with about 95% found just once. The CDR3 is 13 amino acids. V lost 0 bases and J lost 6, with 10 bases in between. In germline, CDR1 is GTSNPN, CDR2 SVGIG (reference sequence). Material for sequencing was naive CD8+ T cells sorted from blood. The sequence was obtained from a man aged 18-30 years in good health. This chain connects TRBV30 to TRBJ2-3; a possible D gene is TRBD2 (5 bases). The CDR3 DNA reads TGTGCCTGGAGTGTACTAGAATCGGATACGCAGTATTTT. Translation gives CAWSVLESDTQYF.